The TCR beta chain under discussion was sequenced for a study of blood T cells in healthy people across ages. About the research overall: Template switching retrieved approximately one barcoded beta molecule for each two T cells. Overall study results and limits: Unknown donor CMV status possibly confounded expanded clonotype changes. A strong correlation between TCR beta diversity and naive T cell percentage was seen.

A second PCR, run for about 7 to 11 cycles, used a sample-barcoded 5' primer plus a J-beta primer mix. Tagging of each cDNA molecule was performed by a template-switch adaptor with 12 random nucleotides. TCRdb re-called the 5' RACE reads through MiXCR, storing one row per CDR3 protein. This table holds about 1,500,000 distinct CDR3 sequences, 40% to 50% found once. This clonotype was seen only a few times. Its specificity is unknown. Germline values: CDR1 MNHNS, CDR2 SASEGT. The CDR3 contains 18 residues. Trimming at V came to 3 bases and at J to 3 bases, leaving 9 bases not matched to a gene. Sequencing input: blood. V is TRBV6-1 and J is TRBJ2-1; 12 bases map to TRBD2. This receptor was taken from a young woman in good health. The CDR3, as DNA: TGTGCCAGCAGTGAGGTGGAGGGACTAGCGGGCATCTACAATGAGCAGTTCTTC. This codes for CASSEVEGLAGIYNEQFF.